The subject of this entry is one T cell receptor (beta chain). These data are taken from a study of shared clonotypes between healthy human individuals. Profiling relied on immunoSEQ multiplex PCR, and the TCRdb table lists in-frame clones only, not all of them. The sample has about 610,000 clones, roughly 96% seen once. CD45RO-negative, CCR7-positively selected cells formed the naive CD8 fraction, excluding terminally differentiated effector memory CD45RA+ cells. V lost 3 bases and J 4 bases, leaving 12 bases between the germline ends. The CDR3 sequence is 14 residues long. CDR1 and CDR2 from the germline V gene are MNHEY and SMNVEV (reference sequence).

The sequencing sample was made of naive CD8+ T cells sorted from blood. The sequence was obtained from a woman aged 25-40 years in good health. The rearrangement uses TRBV27 and TRBJ1-2; D is uncertain. The CDR3 region has the DNA TGTGCCAGCAGTTTTGGACCGACGAGCTATGGCTACACCTTC. The encoded protein is CASSFGPTSYGYTF.